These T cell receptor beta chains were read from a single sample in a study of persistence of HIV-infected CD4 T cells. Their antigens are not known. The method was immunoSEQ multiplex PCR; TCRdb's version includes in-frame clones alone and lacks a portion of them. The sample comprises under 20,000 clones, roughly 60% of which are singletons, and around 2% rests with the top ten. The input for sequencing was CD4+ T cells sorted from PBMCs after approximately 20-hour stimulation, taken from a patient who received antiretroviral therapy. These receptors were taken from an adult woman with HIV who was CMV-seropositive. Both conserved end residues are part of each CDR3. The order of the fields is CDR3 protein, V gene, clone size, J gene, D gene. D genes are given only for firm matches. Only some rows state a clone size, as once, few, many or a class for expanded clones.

CAWRSQAYYGYTF | TRBV30 | - | TRBJ1-2 | -
CASRTSGGAFQETQYF | TRBV2 | - | TRBJ2-5 | TRBD2
CASSSKNYGYTF | TRBV7-3 | - | TRBJ1-2 | -
CASSFESGGAADTQYF | TRBV5-8 | - | TRBJ2-3 | TRBD2
CASSLPGQGSGELFF | TRBV3-1/TRBV3-2 | few | TRBJ2-2 | TRBD1
CASSRGGFHADF | TRBV21-1 | - | TRBJ2-7 | -
CASRRTGTVDGYTF | TRBV27 | - | TRBJ1-2 | TRBD1
CASSQVVDGYTF | TRBV3-1/TRBV3-2 | - | TRBJ1-2 | -
CASSLARDRATDTQYF | TRBV5-1 | - | TRBJ2-3 | TRBD1
CASSPGASGRHNEQFF | TRBV7-7 | once | TRBJ2-1 | TRBD2
CASSFRDPQRDTEAFF | TRBV5-1 | - | TRBJ1-1 | -
CASSGAGQGVYGYTF | TRBV7-9 | once | TRBJ1-2 | TRBD1
CASSPRTAANYGYTF | TRBV5-5 | - | TRBJ1-2 | -
CASSLSRNTGELFF | TRBV5-1 | - | TRBJ2-2 | -
CASHGANQPQHF | TRBV5-6 | - | TRBJ1-5 | -
CASSQQTRSPLHF | TRBV27 | - | TRBJ1-6 | -
CASSPGLLITDTQYF | TRBV7-2 | - | TRBJ2-3 | -
CASSLLGTDNSPLHF | TRBV5-5 | - | TRBJ1-6 | TRBD1
CASSPRDRGGGYTF | TRBV5-4 | - | TRBJ1-2 | TRBD1
CASSTRQGRYEQYF | TRBV13 | medium-sized | TRBJ2-7 | TRBD1
CASSPRQGASNQPQHF | TRBV18 | few | TRBJ1-5 | TRBD1
CASSRLVGSPLHF | TRBV12-3/TRBV12-4 | few | TRBJ1-6 | -
CASSRASGVNEQFF | TRBV6-5 | - | TRBJ2-1 | TRBD2
CASSLRGYNSPLHF | TRBV5-6 | few | TRBJ1-6 | -
CASSADRAPYNEQFF | TRBV5-1 | once | TRBJ2-1 | TRBD1
CASSMGTGSYSPLHF | TRBV19 | - | TRBJ1-6 | TRBD1
CASSITEVEKLFF | TRBV19 | few | TRBJ1-4 | -
CSVAREGYGYTF | TRBV29-1 | - | TRBJ1-2 | -
CATKDHSGANVLTF | TRBV24-1 | - | TRBJ2-6 | -
CASRTGTRSGNTIYF | TRBV6-5 | - | TRBJ1-3 | TRBD1
CASSLGGDTQYF | TRBV11-3 | - | TRBJ2-3 | -
CASSLRDGNTIYF | TRBV7-6 | few | TRBJ1-3 | -
CASSYFGTETNYGYTF | TRBV6-5 | - | TRBJ1-2 | TRBD1
CASTSQARPEAFF | TRBV6-5 | - | TRBJ1-1 | -
CSVSRGGTDTQYF | TRBV29-1 | few | TRBJ2-3 | TRBD2
CASSVGVGTAAQETQYF | TRBV9 | - | TRBJ2-5 | -
CASSQGPPGEGAGQPQHF | TRBV3-1/TRBV3-2 | - | TRBJ1-5 | TRBD1
CASSPSGSYGYTF | TRBV27 | - | TRBJ1-2 | -
CASSLIDRENTEAFF | TRBV5-6 | medium-sized | TRBJ1-1 | TRBD1
CASSFSGGGGDEQFF | TRBV5-1 | - | TRBJ2-1 | TRBD1
CASIPTGIRWGYTF | TRBV19 | once | TRBJ1-2 | TRBD1
CASSERGGNTEAFF | TRBV6-1 | - | TRBJ1-1 | -